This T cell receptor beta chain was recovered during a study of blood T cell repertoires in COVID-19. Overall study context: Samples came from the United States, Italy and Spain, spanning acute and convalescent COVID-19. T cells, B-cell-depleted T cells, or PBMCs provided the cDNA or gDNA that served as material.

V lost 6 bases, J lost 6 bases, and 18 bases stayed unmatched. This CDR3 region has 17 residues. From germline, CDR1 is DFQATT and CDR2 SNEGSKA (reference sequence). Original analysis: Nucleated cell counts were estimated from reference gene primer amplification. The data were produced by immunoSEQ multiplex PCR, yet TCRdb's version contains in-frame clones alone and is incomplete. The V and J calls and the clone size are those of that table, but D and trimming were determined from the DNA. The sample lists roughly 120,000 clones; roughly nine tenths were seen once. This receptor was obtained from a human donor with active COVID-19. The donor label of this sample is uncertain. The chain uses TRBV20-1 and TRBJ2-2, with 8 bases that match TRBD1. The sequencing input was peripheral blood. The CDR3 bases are TGCAGTGCGAGTAGACGTATTCTAGGACAGGGTTCCGGGGAGCTGTTTTTT. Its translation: CSASRRILGQGSGELFF.